This T cell receptor (beta chain) is drawn from a study of CD8+CD57+ T cells in acquired aplastic anemia (dated by TCRdb to 2016 to 2019). Some background on the complete study: DNA extracted from sorted CD4+ and CD8+ cells had a mean of approximately 3.4 ug, with a range of about 0.2 to 30 ug. Healthy donor samples averaged approximately 10 million reads for CD4+ and 11 million to 12 million for CD8+ cells.

Results and caveats for the whole study, not just this receptor: Between patients and healthy controls, no significant difference in CD8+ Simpson's diversity was found (P=0.060). Roughly 30 CD8+ CDR3 sequences were found to be shared between patients and controls, but these sequences appeared to be highly expressed in patients and within the immunodominant clones of the patients.

Concerning this clonotype itself: Its specific antigen is unknown. No per-base quality is available; no much larger clone lies one base away.

Profiling of TCR beta VDJ combinations and CDR3 sequences used genomic DNA as the template. TCR repertoire sequencing was run on an Illumina HiSeq 2000. As for the original processing: Repertoire assessment relied on Simpson's diversity index, CDR3 size and DJ length profiles, and TRBV/TRBJ rearrangement plots. The immunodominant clone was defined as the most abundant DNA sequence in deep sequencing data. CDR3 amino acid sequences were screened for sharing across subjects and were compared with published repertoires and the VDJdb database. TCRdb's own reprocessing of the public reads used fastp at Q25 and MiXCR and kept productive beta chains. When rows share a CDR3 protein, they turn into one entry using the most common DNA and genes. It is TCRdb's table, rather than the study itself, that gives the V and J calls and clone size. This sample holds around 190,000 distinct CDR3 sequences; over 60% were observed only once. The top ten clones comprise over 25% of the sample.

TCR repertoires of sorted CD4+ and CD8+ blood T cells from severe aplastic anemia patients and healthy subjects were deep-sequenced in the study. Ficoll-Paque density gradient centrifugation was used to isolate peripheral blood mononuclear cells. CD4+ and CD8+ T cells were sorted by FACS or magnetic beads before DNA extraction. Measured from the cysteine to the phenylalanine, the CDR3 is 13 residues long. Left in the record is the CDR3 DNA by itself, 39 bases read in frame from the first base. Looking up the germline V gene yields CDR1 SGHTA and CDR2 FQGTGA. The trim is 3 bases for V and 6 bases for J, with a gap of 11 bases between the germline ends.

This clonotype was obtained from a human donor in good health. This chain joins TRBV7-3 to TRBJ1-1, with the D gene not confidently named. The sample taken for sequencing was sorted CD4+, CD8+, or CD8+CD57+ T cells (not recorded which) from PBMCs. The CDR3 here reads CASSLWSSSEAFF. The bases are TGTGCCAGCAGCTTGTGGAGTTCCTCTGAAGCTTTCTTT.